Listed here are 13 T cell receptor beta chains from one sample, sequenced in a study of CD8 T cells in Susac syndrome. RNA amounts of roughly 0.5 to 1 ug underwent reverse transcription with random hexamers. TCRdb re-analysed the immunoSEQ multiplex PCR reads in MiXCR, keeping a single row per CDR3 protein. Counted here are 250,000 to 300,000 distinct CDR3 sequences, approximately 85% occurring once; the ten biggest clones make up roughly 0.21%. The sequencing sample was made of CD8+ T cells from PBMCs. All receptors come from a human donor with multiple sclerosis.

V is TRBV27 and J is TRBJ1-4; D gene uncertain. Germline-derived CDR1 and CDR2 are MNHEY and SMNVEV (reference sequence). This CDR3 region has 15 residues. V was shortened by 4 bases and J by 4 bases, with 13 bases between the two germline ends. The CDR3 nucleotides are TGTGCCAGCAGTTGGTCTGCTTACGATAATGAAAAACTGTTTTTT. This gives the protein CASSWSAYDNEKLFF.

V is TRBV27 and J is TRBJ2-1, with 7 bases that match TRBD2. The CDR3 totals 16 residues. Unmatched junction bases numbered 11, after V lost 5 bases and J lost 4 bases. Germline CDR1 reads MNHEY; CDR2 reads SMNVEV (reference sequence). The CDR3 reads CASSTSSGEPYNEQFF. The CDR3 nucleotides read TGTGCCAGCAGTACCTCTAGCGGAGAACCTTACAATGAGCAGTTCTTC.

This clonotype came up once. V is TRBV12-3 or TRBV12-4 and J is TRBJ2-1, with 9 nucleotides matching TRBD2. With V trimmed by 5 bases and J by 7 bases, 6 bases remained unmatched. The length of the CDR3 is 14 residues. The CDR3 sequence is CASSDGTSWNEQFF. The CDR3 DNA sequence: TGTGCCAGCAGTGATGGGACTAGCTGGAATGAGCAGTTCTTC.

This chain uses TRBV3-1 with TRBJ1-2; D is unclear. This CDR3 is 16 amino acids long. V was shortened by 3 bases and J by 0 bases, with 14 bases between the two germline ends. The germline V gene has CDR1 LGHDT and CDR2 YNNKEL (reference sequence). The CDR3 protein is CASSQVRAEANYGYTF. CDR3 DNA: TGTGCCAGCAGCCAGGTCCGGGCCGAGGCTAACTATGGCTACACCTTC.

This clonotype appeared many times. The genes are TRBV11-2 and TRBJ2-7; D call uncertain. CDR1 is SGHAT, CDR2 FQNNGV, per germline. The V end lost 3 bases, the J end lost 2 bases, and 2 bases lay between the germline ends. The CDR3 consists of 11 residues. This CDR3 reads CASSLTYEQYF. In DNA, the CDR3 is TGTGCCAGCAGCTTGACCTACGAGCAGTACTTC.

The V call is TRBV28, the J call TRBJ1-1; tentative D call: TRBD1 (6 bases). Germline V gene lookup returns CDR1 MDHEN and CDR2 SYDVKM. V dropped 7 bases and J dropped 0 bases, with 15 bases sitting between them. There are 15 residues in the CDR3. The DNA for the CDR3 is TGTGCCAGCATTTTTCGGGGGCAAATGAACACTGAAGCTTTCTTT. Amino acids: CASIFRGQMNTEAFF.

The rearrangement links TRBV3-1 to TRBJ1-3; D gene uncertain. The V gene's germline CDR1 is LGHDT and CDR2 YNNKEL (reference sequence). This CDR3 is built from 13 residues. V lost 4 bases, J lost 6 bases, and 10 bases lay in between. In nucleotides, the CDR3 is TGTGCCAGCAGCCCATATCCCCCAAACACCATATATTTT. Its protein is CASSPYPPNTIYF.

The V gene is TRBV9, the J gene TRBJ1-2, with D possibly being TRBD1 (5 bases). Per germline, CDR1 SGDLS and CDR2 YYNGEE. This CDR3 is built from 16 residues. The V end lost 3 bases, the J end lost 2 bases, and 17 bases lay between the germline ends. The DNA for the CDR3 is TGTGCCAGCAGCGGAGATCCGGGACGGTCAAACTATGGCTACACCTTC. Encoded protein: CASSGDPGRSNYGYTF.

This chain connects TRBV11-2 to TRBJ2-1, with D perhaps TRBD2 (7 bases). CDR3 size: 15 residues. CDR1 and CDR2 (germline): SGHAT, FQNNGV. The V and J ends lost 1 base and 5 bases respectively, with 12 bases between them. The CDR3 loop is CASSLVGGLDNEQFF. The CDR3 bases are TGTGCCAGCAGCTTAGTCGGGGGGCTAGACAATGAGCAGTTCTTC.

The chain recombines TRBV7-9 with TRBJ2-1, with 8 nucleotides matching TRBD2. Germline-derived CDR1 and CDR2 are SEHNR and FQNEAQ (reference sequence). V gave up 5 bases and J gave up 5 bases; unmatched junction bases: 14. This CDR3 has 17 amino acids. The CDR3 region is CASSPLGVTSAHNEQFF. CDR3 DNA: TGTGCCAGCAGCCCCTTGGGAGTGACTAGCGCCCACAATGAGCAGTTCTTC.

The rearrangement links TRBV19 to TRBJ2-4; 8 bases agree with TRBD2. The germline V gene has CDR1 LNHDA and CDR2 SQIVND (reference sequence). The CDR3 totals 12 residues. Trimming removed 3 bases from V and 13 bases from J; junction bases left unmatched: 5. The CDR3, as DNA: TGTGCCAGTAGTATTCCGGGACTAGGGCAGTACTTC. It is translated as CASSIPGLGQYF.

The chain is built from TRBV20-1 and TRBJ1-1, with TRBD1 as a possible D gene (6 bases). Germline V lookup: CDR1 DFQATT, CDR2 SNEGSKA (reference sequence). V shed 0 bases and J shed 1 base, with 12 bases lying between them. CDR3 length equals 15 residues. As DNA, the CDR3 is TGCAGTGCTAGAGATCAAAGGGACAAGAACACTGAAGCTTTCTTT. Translation gives CSARDQRDKNTEAFF.

This clonotype came up a few times. Compared with germline, one end of the junction differs, possibly owing to a read error. The chain joins TRBV27 to TRBJ2-7; no clear D. This CDR3 comprises 13 residues. Per germline, CDR1 MNHEY and CDR2 SMNVEV (reference sequence). CDR3 region: CASSLGGSSEQYF. As DNA, the CDR3 is TGTGCCAGCAGTTTAGGCGGCTCCTCCGAGCAGTACTTC.